This TCR beta chain was identified during a study of blood T cell repertoires in COVID-19. Whole-study context: Sample material is recorded as cDNA or gDNA derived from T cells, B-cell-depleted T cells, or PBMCs.

This clone was detected only once. V lost 8 bases, J lost 2 bases, and 5 bases stayed unmatched. Looked up from germline, CDR1 is SGHAT and CDR2 is FQNNGV. The CDR3 runs 13 residues. Authors' data handling: Reference gene primer amplification gave estimated nucleated cell counts. Generated by immunoSEQ multiplex PCR, the TCRdb table keeps only in-frame clones and is missing some. Clone size and V and J calls were adopted from that table, with D and trimming inferred from the DNA. The sample has a few hundred thousand clones; over 75% are singletons. J is TRBJ2-7 and V is TRBV11-2; 8 nucleotides match TRBD1. This TCR came from a man between 45 and 60 years old with active or convalescent COVID-19. Sample: peripheral blood. CDR3 residues: CASGQGAPYEQYF. In DNA, the CDR3 is TGTGCCAGCGGTCAGGGGGCCCCCTACGAGCAGTACTTC. Variable domain in full (rest from reference TRBV11-2 and TRBJ2-7): EAGVAQSPRYKIIEKRQSVAFWCNPISGHATLYWYQQILGQGPKLLIQFQNNGVVDDSQLPKDRFSAERLKGVDSTLKIQPAKLEDSAVYLCASGQGAPYEQYFGPGTRLTVT.